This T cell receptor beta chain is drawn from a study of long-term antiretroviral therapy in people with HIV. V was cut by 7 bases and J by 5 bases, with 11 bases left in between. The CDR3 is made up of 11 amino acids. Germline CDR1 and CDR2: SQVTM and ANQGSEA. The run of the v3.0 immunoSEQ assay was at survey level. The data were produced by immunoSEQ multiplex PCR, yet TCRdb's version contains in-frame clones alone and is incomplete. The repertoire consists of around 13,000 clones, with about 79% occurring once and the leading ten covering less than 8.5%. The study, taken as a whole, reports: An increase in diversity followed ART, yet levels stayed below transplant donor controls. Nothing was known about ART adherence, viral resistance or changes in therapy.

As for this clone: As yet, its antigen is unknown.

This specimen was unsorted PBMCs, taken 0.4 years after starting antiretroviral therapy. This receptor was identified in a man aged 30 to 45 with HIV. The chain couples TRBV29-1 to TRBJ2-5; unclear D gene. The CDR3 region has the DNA TGCAGCGCCCGCTTATCCGAGACCCAGTACTTC. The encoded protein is CSARLSETQYF.